The source of this TCR beta chain is a study of cytomegalovirus exposure and HLA in healthy donors. As for the study in general: Unique TCR beta sequences numbering 117 million came from around 180 million T cells in an earlier analysis. Findings and limits, study-wide: Presence/absence analyses supposed approximately even sequencing depth among donors. Across donors, most TCRs were seen rarely, yet some public ones were widespread.

From germline, CDR1 is SGHDT and CDR2 YYEEEE. This CDR3 is 15 amino acids long. The V gene lost 3 bases and the J gene lost 2 bases, with 15 bases spanning the gap. Though probably carrying unrecorded immune exposures, donors were nominally healthy at sampling. Points on this clone: Its antigen is still unknown.

The PCR used 60 Vbeta and 13 Jbeta primers. Here immunoSEQ multiplex PCR was the method, and the copy in TCRdb shows in-frame clones only, minus some. The data contain 90,000 to 150,000 clones, 77% of them seen just once; the ten biggest clones take up about a tenth. The chain recombines TRBV5-6 with TRBJ2-7, with D maybe TRBD1 (6 bases). Sequenced material: PBMCs. This receptor was identified in a middle-aged man in good health and CMV-seropositive. Written as DNA, the CDR3 is TGTGCCAGCAGCTCTCCCAGGGGACGGACCTACGAGCAGTACTTC. Protein: CASSSPRGRTYEQYF.